This T cell receptor (beta chain) appears in the sequencing data of a study of CD8+ T cells in alopecia areata. Study information: The drug, oral tofacitinib, was given to treated patients at 5 to 10 mg twice daily. The tofacitinib course ran for 6 to 18 months and was followed by 6 months off drug.

Concerning this clone itself: What it binds is unknown.

Lesional scalp tissue (obtained by punch biopsy) and peripheral blood were collected from alopecia areata patients. General study findings and limits: Sequence data from scalp samples additionally include resident alphabeta T cells of normal skin. Elevated clonality characterized lesional scalp relative to normal scalp, particularly in alopecia totalis/universalis.

Sequencing used cDNA as its template, made by extracting RNA and reverse transcribing it. TCRdb's copy holds only in-frame clones and misses some; the assay was immunoSEQ multiplex PCR. In the table there are more than 11,000 clones, over 55% of which are singletons. The specimen comprised skin, sampled at week 0. This sequence originates from a human donor with alopecia areata.

CDR3 coding DNA: TGTGCCATCAGAAAGGCAGGGGGGGAGGGCACAGATACGCAGTATTTT. Translation: CAIRKAGGEGTDTQYF. The V gene is TRBV10-3, the J gene TRBJ2-3; D may correspond to TRBD1 or TRBD2 (7 bases each). This CDR3 is 16 amino acids long. Germline V lookup: CDR1 ENHRY, CDR2 SYGVKD. V was trimmed by 6 bases and J by 1 base, leaving 17 bases between them.